Listed here are 24 T cell receptor beta chains from one sample, sequenced in a study of blood T cell repertoires in COVID-19. Some clones are missing from TCRdb's copy, which holds only in-frame ones; the method was immunoSEQ multiplex PCR. In the table there are roughly 250,000 clones, 70% to 90% of which are singletons. The specimen sequenced was peripheral blood. The source is a woman in her twenties or thirties with acute or convalescent COVID-19.

The chain has TRBV5-1 and TRBJ2-1, with D tentatively TRBD2 (6 bases). The CDR3 extends over 15 amino acids. The V gene's germline CDR1 is SGHRS and CDR2 YFSETQ. V was shortened by 1 base and J by 1 base, with 9 bases between the two germline ends. The CDR3 sequence is CASSLTSPSYNEQFF. In DNA form, the CDR3 reads TGCGCCAGCAGCTTGACTAGCCCTTCCTACAATGAGCAGTTCTTC. Variable domain in full (rest from reference TRBV5-1 and TRBJ2-1): KAGVTQTPRYLIKTRGQQVTLSCSPISGHRSVSWYQQTPGQGLQFLFEYFSETQRNKGNFPGRFSGRQFSNSRSEMNVSTLELGDSALYLCASSLTSPSYNEQFFGPGTRLTVL.

The chain has TRBV7-9 and TRBJ1-4; 11 bases align to TRBD1. Trimming removed 5 bases from V and 7 bases from J; junction bases left unmatched: 9. This CDR3 region has 16 residues. Germline lookup yields CDR1 SEHNR and CDR2 FQNEAQ (reference sequence). The DNA for the CDR3 is TGTGCCAGCAGCGATCGGACAGGGGGCTATAGTGAAAAACTGTTTTTT. Amino acid sequence: CASSDRTGGYSEKLFF.

This chain connects TRBV6-2 or TRBV6-3 to TRBJ2-7, with D perhaps matching TRBD2 (6 bases). This CDR3 has 13 residues. The germline CDR1 and CDR2 sequences are MNHEY and SVGEGT. The ends were cut back, 3 bases at V and 2 bases at J, with 8 bases in the middle. The CDR3 bases are TGTGCCAGCAGTTATGGAGGGACCTACGAGCAGTACTTC. It translates to CASSYGGTYEQYF.

This clone was seen once. The chain is built from TRBV19 and TRBJ1-6; TRBD1 aligns across 8 bases. Germline trimming cut 10 bases from V and 8 bases from J; bases unmatched to any gene: 10. The CDR3 loop spans 14 amino acids. Germline CDR1 is LNHDA and CDR2 is SQIVND (reference sequence). CDR3 amino acids: CAKRQGRRYSPLHF. The CDR3, as DNA: TGTGCCAAGAGACAGGGGCGGCGTTATTCACCCCTCCACTTT. The entire variable domain, with the rest obtained from reference TRBV19 and TRBJ1-6, is as follows: DGGITQSPKYLFRKEGQNVTLSCEQNLNHDAMYWYRQDPGQGLRLIYYSQIVNDFQKGDIAEGYSVSREKKESFPLTVTSAQKNPTAFYLCAKRQGRRYSPLHFGNGTRLTVT.

The V gene is TRBV9, the J gene TRBJ2-1; 12 positions agree with TRBD2. There are 15 residues in the CDR3. The V gene end was trimmed by 3 bases and the J gene end by 2 bases; junction bases not matched to a gene: 0. Per the germline V gene, CDR1 is SGDLS and CDR2 is YYNGEE. CDR3 coding DNA: TGTGCCAGCAGCGGGACTAGCGGGGCCTACAATGAGCAGTTCTTC. This translates into CASSGTSGAYNEQFF.

The V call is TRBV12-2, the J call TRBJ1-5. TRBV12-2 is a pseudogene segment. The CDR3 consists of 16 residues. The CDR3: CASRLIPGWSNQPQHF. In DNA form, the CDR3 reads TGTGCAAGTCGCTTAATACCGGGTTGGAGCAATCAGCCCCAGCATTTT.

V gene TRBV6-5 combines with J gene TRBJ2-3; tentative D call: TRBD2 (6 bases). CDR1 is MNHEY, CDR2 SVGAGI, per germline. The CDR3 totals 15 residues. V shed 5 bases and J shed 5 bases, with 17 bases lying between them. The DNA for the CDR3 is TGTGCCAGCAGTAAACTAGCCCCTCGGGGAGATACGCAGTATTTT. Its protein is CASSKLAPRGDTQYF.

This chain joins TRBV11-2 and TRBJ2-1, with D possibly being TRBD2 (6 bases). Trimming removed 1 base at V and 3 bases at J, with 22 bases between. Germline assignment: CDR1 SGHAT and CDR2 FQNNGV. This CDR3 is 19 amino acids long. The CDR3 coding sequence is TGTGCCAGCAGCTTAGCTGGTTTTTGGGGCGGGACCGGCTACAATGAGCAGTTCTTC. This translates into CASSLAGFWGGTGYNEQFF.

This rearrangement joins TRBV6-1 to TRBJ2-7; D gene unclear. Trimming left V 0 bases short and J 1 base short, with 4 bases between. The CDR3 length is 13 residues. Germline CDR1 is MNHNS and CDR2 is SASEGT. The CDR3 DNA follows: TGTGCCAGCAGTGAAGCGCGGTCCTACGAGCAGTACTTC. It encodes CASSEARSYEQYF.

The rearrangement joins TRBV29-1 to TRBJ2-3; 10 bases map to TRBD2. Germline V gives CDR1 SQVTM, CDR2 ANQGSEA. V trimming: 3 bases; J trimming: 1 base; junction bases outside the gene matches: 10. This CDR3 spans 17 amino acids. CDR3 region: CSVEIASGSSGTDTQYF. Written as DNA, the CDR3 is TGCAGCGTTGAGATTGCTAGCGGGAGTTCGGGCACAGATACGCAGTATTTT.

V and J are TRBV6-5 and TRBJ2-1; tentatively, D is TRBD2 (7 bases). This CDR3 region has 15 residues. The V and J ends lost 7 bases and 0 bases respectively, with 13 bases between them. From germline, CDR1 is MNHEY and CDR2 SVGAGI. The CDR3 DNA sequence: TGTGCCAGCAAGGGGGGCGGGAGCTCCTACAATGAGCAGTTCTTC. Its translation: CASKGGGSSYNEQFF.

This clone was observed a single time. The junction departs from the called germline gene at one end, perhaps through a read error. This chain links TRBV7-7 with TRBJ2-5; 7 positions match TRBD1. CDR1 is SSHAT and CDR2 is FNYEAQ in the germline V gene (reference sequence). The CDR3 totals 15 residues. CDR3 region: CASSLVGQVQETQYF. The CDR3 DNA is TGTGCTAGCAGCTTAGTTGGACAGGTCCAAGAGACCCAGTACTTC.

The chain joins TRBV4-1 to TRBJ1-4, with a tentative D call TRBD1 (5 bases). The CDR3 is 17 residues long. Germline CDR1 reads MGHRA; CDR2 reads YSYEKL. Trimming left V 0 bases short and J 3 bases short, with 14 bases between. The CDR3 nucleotides read TGCGCCAGCAGCCAAGATTTGGGGGGATGGTCTAATGAAAAACTGTTTTTT. Its translation: CASSQDLGGWSNEKLFF.

V and J are TRBV7-3 and TRBJ2-1; 11 bases are shared with TRBD2. Losses at the gene ends were 5 bases for V and 9 bases for J; bases not matched to a gene: 6. The CDR3 sequence is 14 residues long. The germline gives CDR1 SGHTA, CDR2 FQGTGA. In DNA form, the CDR3 reads TGTGCCAGCAGCGAGACTAGCGGGGAGAGTGAGCAGTTCTTC. Residues: CASSETSGESEQFF.

This chain uses TRBV19 with TRBJ2-4, with TRBD2 identical over 8 bases. The CDR3 has 16 amino acids. V lost 4 bases and J lost 5; bases outside the gene matches: 10. Germline V lookup: CDR1 LNHDA, CDR2 SQIVND (reference sequence). The CDR3, as DNA: TGTGCCAGTAGTAACCCCGGGACTAGTATCCAAAACATTCAGTACTTC. Amino acid sequence: CASSNPGTSIQNIQYF.

This clone was seen only once. V is TRBV19 and J is TRBJ2-3; TRBD2 matches 12 bases. Germline V CDR1 and CDR2: LNHDA, SQIVND (reference sequence). This CDR3 has 18 residues. The V gene end was trimmed by 3 bases and the J gene end by 2 bases; junction bases not matched to a gene: 9. CDR3 nucleotide sequence: TGTGCCAGTAGTATGCCCCAACTAGCGGGAGGAATCACAGATACGCAGTATTTT. Translated: CASSMPQLAGGITDTQYF. Together with reference TRBV19 and TRBJ2-3, the CDR3 gives the full variable domain: DGGITQSPKYLFRKEGQNVTLSCEQNLNHDAMYWYRQDPGQGLRLIYYSQIVNDFQKGDIAEGYSVSREKKESFPLTVTSAQKNPTAFYLCASSMPQLAGGITDTQYFGPGTRLTVL.

The chain joins TRBV5-6 to TRBJ1-1, with D unresolved. There are 11 residues in the CDR3. From germline, CDR1 is SGHDT and CDR2 YYEEEE. Trimming cost V 4 bases and J 8 bases, with 9 bases left between them. For the CDR3, the DNA is TGTGCCAGCAGCAGAGAGGAAGAAGCTTTCTTT. It is translated as CASSREEEAFF.

This clone was detected only once. The chain couples TRBV24-1 to TRBJ2-7, with D perhaps matching TRBD1 (5 bases). The CDR3 runs to 13 residues. Trimming pared 10 bases from V and 0 bases from J, leaving 12 bases between. Germline V gene lookup returns CDR1 KGHDR and CDR2 SFDVKD. The CDR3 coding sequence is TGTGCCACAGAGGACAAAAACTCCTACGAGCAGTACTTC. Encoded protein: CATEDKNSYEQYF.

In its sample, this clone was seen once. The chain uses TRBV11-3 and TRBJ2-7, with D unresolved. The CDR3 runs to 13 residues. From germline, CDR1 is SGHNT and CDR2 YENEEA. V lost 2 bases and J lost 5, with 10 bases in between. The CDR3, as DNA: TGTGCCAGCAGCTTACGCCTGGTAGACGAGCAGTACTTC. It codes for CASSLRLVDEQYF.

J is TRBJ2-1 and V is TRBV6-5; D not resolved. V was cut by 5 bases and J by 10 bases, with 18 bases left in between. Germline V CDR1 and CDR2: MNHEY, SVGAGI. This CDR3 region has 14 residues. CDR3 in amino acids: CASSNNDASWEQFF. The CDR3 nucleotides read TGTGCCAGCAGTAATAACGATGCGTCTTGGGAGCAGTTCTTC.

The genes are TRBV27 and TRBJ2-1, with no clear D. V shed 0 bases and J shed 1 base, with 16 bases lying between them. The germline V gene encodes CDR1 MNHEY and CDR2 SMNVEV (reference sequence). The CDR3 covers 18 residues. CDR3 loop: CASSLSLPRSGSYNEQFF. CDR3 DNA sequence: TGTGCCAGCAGTTTATCACTTCCTAGAAGTGGGTCCTACAATGAGCAGTTCTTC.

V gene TRBV9 combines with J gene TRBJ2-7; TRBD2 matches at 8 bases. Germline CDR1 reads SGDLS; CDR2 reads YYNGEE. This CDR3 comprises 15 residues. Losses at the gene ends were 4 bases for V and 3 bases for J; bases not matched to a gene: 9. The CDR3 reads CASSPASGLGYEQYF. In DNA form, the CDR3 reads TGTGCCAGCAGCCCCGCTAGCGGGCTGGGCTACGAGCAGTACTTC.

V is TRBV6-2 or TRBV6-3 and J is TRBJ2-7; TRBD2 agrees at 9 bases. Germline V gene data show CDR1 as MNHEY and CDR2 as SVGEGT. Trimming removed 0 bases from V and 0 bases from J; junction bases left unmatched: 0. CDR3 size: 15 residues. CDR3 amino acids: CASSYSSGSSYEQYF. The CDR3 DNA reads TGTGCCAGCAGTTACTCTAGCGGGAGCTCCTACGAGCAGTACTTC.

Concerning this clone: The same CDR3 also results from other DNA sequences found in this sample. The chain joins TRBV7-2 to TRBJ2-1, with 7 bases that match TRBD1. The junction had 2 bases not matched to a gene; V was cut back by 1 base and J by 5 bases. Germline values: CDR1 SGHTA, CDR2 FQGNSA. The CDR3 runs 14 residues. DNA for the CDR3: TGTGCCAGCAGCTTAGGCAGGGGGAACAATGAGCAGTTCTTC. Amino acids: CASSLGRGNNEQFF.